These 27 T cell receptor beta chains share one sample of origin, sequenced in a study of T-cell reconstitution after alpha-beta-depleted transplantation in children. Unique molecular identifiers were used in preparing the TCRbeta library. TCRdb processed the PCR reads anew with MiXCR; each CDR3 protein has one entry. The sample contains approximately 350,000 distinct CDR3 sequences, 13% of which appear only once. Sequenced here: PBMCs, sampled from the stem cell graft. These receptors all come from a human donor who donated a stem cell graft to a child with Fanconi anemia.

The V call is TRBV7-8, the J call TRBJ2-2; 10 positions match TRBD2. This CDR3 comprises 16 residues. Germline V lookup: CDR1 SGHVS, CDR2 FQNEAQ. The junction had 6 bases not matched to a gene; V was cut back by 4 bases and J by 4 bases. For the CDR3, the DNA is TGTGCCAGCAGCTCCCAGCGGGGGGGCGGCACCGGGGAGCTGTTTTTT. Its protein product is CASSSQRGGGTGELFF.

The V gene is TRBV6-2 or TRBV6-3, the J gene TRBJ2-5, with 7 bases identical to TRBD2. The CDR3 runs to 16 residues. J gave up 3 bases and V 5 bases, and 12 bases lay outside the gene matches. Germline V gene lookup returns CDR1 MNHEY and CDR2 SVGEGT. The CDR3 here is CASSHERGRPEETQYF. The CDR3, as DNA: TGTGCCAGCAGTCATGAGCGGGGACGTCCCGAAGAGACCCAGTACTTC.

This chain connects TRBV12-3 or TRBV12-4 to TRBJ1-2, with 7 bases matching TRBD1. This CDR3 region has 14 residues. V dropped 4 bases and J dropped 4; count of bases not matched to a gene: 6. CDR3 bases: TGTGCCAGCAGTTCCCTAGGACAGGTCTATGGCTACACCTTC. It translates to CASSSLGQVYGYTF.

Many counts were recorded for this clonotype. The gene calls are TRBV4-3 and TRBJ2-2; a possible D gene is TRBD1 (6 bases). Germline CDR1 is LGHNA and CDR2 is YSLEER. The length of the CDR3 is 17 residues. V was shortened by 0 bases and J by 1 base, with 12 bases between the two germline ends. As DNA, the CDR3 is TGCGCCAGCAGCCAAGAGGGGGCAGGTCTGAACACCGGGGAGCTGTTTTTT. Its translation: CASSQEGAGLNTGELFF.

The V and J genes are TRBV4-3 and TRBJ2-2; D is ambiguous. The V gene's germline CDR1 is LGHNA and CDR2 YSLEER. Between the trimmed V and J ends, which lost 4 bases and 6 bases, there was a span of 12 bases. CDR3 length: 14 amino acids. CDR3: CASSRLADSGELFF. CDR3 DNA sequence: TGCGCCAGCAGCCGACTCGCAGATTCCGGGGAGCTGTTTTTT.

The J gene is TRBJ2-5, the V gene TRBV10-3; D gene ambiguous. V lost 3 bases, J lost 6 bases, and 17 bases lay in between. There are 15 residues in the CDR3. Per germline, CDR1 ENHRY and CDR2 SYGVKD. The CDR3 coding sequence is TGTGCCATCAGTGATGTAAGGGCAGCGAGACAGACCCAGTACTTC. This translates into CAISDVRAARQTQYF.

This clonotype appeared a few times. The chain combines TRBV7-9 with TRBJ1-1; D might be TRBD1 (5 bases). The germline gives CDR1 SEHNR, CDR2 FQNEAQ (reference sequence). This CDR3 contains 15 residues. V was shortened by 7 bases and J by 0 bases, with 15 bases between the two germline ends. CDR3 DNA: TGTGCCAGCACCAACTTCGGGGGGATGAACACTGAAGCTTTCTTT. Its translation: CASTNFGGMNTEAFF.

This clonotype was counted a few times. V and J are TRBV21-1 and TRBJ1-5. TRBV21-1 is recorded as a pseudogene. CDR3 length equals 14 residues. The CDR3 is CASSKKGCNQPQHF. CDR3 nucleotides: TGTGCCAGCAGCAAAAAGGGATGCAATCAGCCCCAGCATTTT.

This clonotype was seen a few times. This rearrangement joins TRBV4-2 to TRBJ2-7, with D maybe TRBD1 (7 bases). The CDR3 has 22 amino acids. V shed 0 bases and J shed 2 bases, with 32 bases lying between them. Germline values: CDR1 LGHNA, CDR2 YNFKEQ. The CDR3 nucleotides are TGTGCCAGCAGCCAAGATCAGGCAGGGGGGAGATCCTGGTCTCCTATAACCTACGAGCAGTACTTC. Translating it yields CASSQDQAGGRSWSPITYEQYF.

This clonotype has only a few counts. The V call is TRBV5-1, the J call TRBJ1-3; 11 bases line up with TRBD1. The CDR3 is 15 amino acids. CDR1 and CDR2 from the germline V gene are SGHRS and YFSETQ. Trimming cost V 5 bases and J 8 bases; bases outside gene matches: 9. The CDR3 here is CASSPAGQGAYTIYF. The CDR3 coding sequence is TGCGCCAGCAGTCCCGCCGGACAGGGGGCATACACCATATATTTT.

The CDR3 coding sequence is TGTGCCAGCCGCCGGCGGGAGAACACTGAAGCTTTCTTT. Translated: CASRRRENTEAFF. The chain has TRBV12-3 or TRBV12-4 and TRBJ1-1; the D is unclear. CDR3 length equals 13 residues. V lost 8 bases to trimming and J lost 1 base, with 11 bases between them.

This clonotype was detected a few times. This chain connects TRBV6-1 to TRBJ2-3; D gene unclear. The CDR3 totals 14 residues. CDR1 MNHNS and CDR2 SASEGT come from the germline V gene. V lost 6 bases, J lost 4 bases, and 14 bases lay in between. The CDR3 loop reads CASRRQLGSDTQYF. The CDR3 DNA reads as TGTGCCAGCAGGCGACAACTTGGGTCAGATACGCAGTATTTT.

This clonotype was found many times. This chain links TRBV7-9 with TRBJ1-4; D not certain. This CDR3 has 13 amino acids. Trimming removed 1 base from V and 3 bases from J, with 3 bases in between. CDR1 is SEHNR and CDR2 is FQNEAQ in the germline V gene (reference sequence). The CDR3 region is CASSLGPNEKLFF. The CDR3 region has the DNA TGTGCCAGCAGCTTAGGGCCTAATGAAAAACTGTTTTTT.

A few counts support this clonotype. The rearrangement links TRBV7-8 to TRBJ1-6; D may be TRBD1 (5 bases). The CDR3 contains 15 residues. Germline CDR1 and CDR2: SGHVS and FQNEAQ. Between the trimmed V and J ends, which lost 1 base and 10 bases, there was a span of 14 bases. The CDR3 loop is CASSLVSRVGSPLHF. CDR3 bases: TGTGCCAGCAGCTTAGTCAGCAGGGTGGGCTCACCCCTCCACTTT.

The sample holds a few counts of this clonotype. The chain couples TRBV5-1 to TRBJ1-2, with D hard to call. Trimming left V 4 bases short and J 4 bases short, with 14 bases between. Germline lookup yields CDR1 SGHRS and CDR2 YFSETQ. There are 14 residues in the CDR3. This chain's CDR3 is CASSQDGLGYGYTF. CDR3 DNA: TGCGCCAGCAGCCAGGACGGCCTTGGCTATGGCTACACCTTC.

The V and J genes are TRBV6-1 and TRBJ1-2; 8 bases line up with TRBD1. V lost 5 bases to trimming and J lost 6 bases; unmatched junction nucleotides: 8. Germline-derived CDR1 and CDR2 are MNHNS and SASEGT. The CDR3 spans 14 residues. DNA of the CDR3: TGTGCCAGCAGTAGGACAGGGTTGGATGATGGCTACACCTTC. Protein sequence: CASSRTGLDDGYTF.

Many counts were recorded for this clonotype. V gene TRBV5-1 combines with J gene TRBJ2-3; D is possibly TRBD1 (6 bases). Germline V CDR1 and CDR2: SGHRS, YFSETQ. The CDR3 contains 14 residues. Trimming took 5 bases from V and 5 from J, leaving 15 bases between them. DNA for the CDR3: TGCGCCAGCAGGAATACAGGGTCCGGAGATACGCAGTATTTT. This codes for CASRNTGSGDTQYF.

The chain uses TRBV5-1 and TRBJ2-3; D is undetermined. CDR1 is SGHRS, CDR2 YFSETQ, per germline. V lost 1 base and J 0 bases, leaving 6 bases between the germline ends. The CDR3 length is 14 residues. CDR3 DNA: TGCGCCAGCAGCTTGCAGATTAGCACAGATACGCAGTATTTT. This sequence encodes CASSLQISTDTQYF.

This clonotype came up many times. This chain links TRBV5-1 with TRBJ2-1; 9 bases are shared with TRBD1. This CDR3 is 20 amino acids long. Germline V CDR1 and CDR2: SGHRS, YFSETQ. The trim removed 0 bases at V and 5 bases at J, leaving 18 bases unmatched. CDR3 in DNA: TGCGCCAGCAGCTTGGCTTTTCGGGGGACAGGGAGTTCTCTACACAATGAGCAGTTCTTC. This translates into CASSLAFRGTGSSLHNEQFF.

This clonotype was recorded a few times. The rearrangement links TRBV7-2 to TRBJ2-5, with D possibly being TRBD1 (5 bases). CDR3 size: 13 residues. Germline V CDR1 and CDR2: SGHTA, FQGNSA. Trimming took off 4 bases at V and 2 bases at J, with 8 bases between the two ends. The CDR3 region is CASSYQGQETQYF. Here the CDR3 DNA reads TGTGCCAGCAGCTACCAGGGACAAGAGACCCAGTACTTC.

The V gene is TRBV2, the J gene TRBJ1-2; D unclear. This CDR3 region has 14 residues. V was pared by 5 bases and J by 2 bases, with 12 bases between. In germline, CDR1 is SNHLY, CDR2 FYNNEI. The CDR3 is CASSPFLGNYGYTF. The CDR3 DNA reads TGTGCCAGCAGTCCCTTTCTAGGAAACTATGGCTACACCTTC.

In its sample, this clonotype was seen a few times. V gene TRBV4-3 combines with J gene TRBJ1-6; no firm D call. The length of the CDR3 is 14 residues. The V gene lost 1 base and the J gene lost 4 bases, with 5 bases spanning the gap. Germline CDR1 reads LGHNA; CDR2 reads YSLEER. The DNA for the CDR3 is TGCGCCAGCAGCCAAGTGGTGTATAATTCACCCCTCCACTTT. Translation gives CASSQVVYNSPLHF.

This clonotype was seen a few times. In DNA, the CDR3 is TGTGCCAGCAGGGGGTTTCCCTACAATGAGCAGTTCTTC. Translating gives CASRGFPYNEQFF. The chain has TRBV28 and TRBJ2-1; D unresolved. Germline V gene sequence: CDR1 MDHEN, CDR2 SYDVKM. The CDR3 contains 13 residues. Trimming took off 6 bases at V and 2 bases at J, with 8 bases between the two ends.

This clonotype was seen a few times. The chain couples TRBV2 to TRBJ1-2, with 8 bases that match TRBD1. CDR1 is SNHLY and CDR2 is FYNNEI in the germline V gene. The CDR3 covers 14 residues. V lost 4 bases to trimming and J lost 8 bases; unmatched junction nucleotides: 9. CDR3 nucleotides: TGTGCCAGCAGTGTCGGACAGGGCCCTCTGGGCTACACCTTC. Protein: CASSVGQGPLGYTF.

The rearrangement uses TRBV20-1 and TRBJ1-2, with 7 bases matching TRBD1. Germline lookup yields CDR1 DFQATT and CDR2 SNEGSKA (reference sequence). J was trimmed by 4 bases and V by 4 bases; bases with no gene match: 3. The CDR3 covers 12 residues. CDR3 nucleotides: TGCAGTGCTACGAGGGACAGCTATGGCTACACCTTC. As protein: CSATRDSYGYTF.

This clonotype was seen repeatedly, ten times or more. The chain couples TRBV9 to TRBJ1-5, with D tentatively TRBD1 (5 bases). The CDR3 totals 16 residues. V lost 3 bases and J lost 0, with 13 bases in between. Germline lookup yields CDR1 SGDLS and CDR2 YYNGEE. In DNA form, the CDR3 reads TGTGCCAGCAGCGCCGACCAGGGTGATAGCAATCAGCCCCAGCATTTT. It encodes CASSADQGDSNQPQHF.

This chain uses TRBV7-2 with TRBJ2-1; 7 bases fit TRBD2. The CDR3 is 14 residues long. V gave up 5 bases and J gave up 3 bases; unmatched junction bases: 4. The germline CDR1 and CDR2 sequences are SGHTA and FQGNSA. CDR3 amino acids: CASSARTSYNEQFF. As DNA, the CDR3 is TGTGCCAGCAGCGCCCGGACTAGCTACAATGAGCAGTTCTTC.